The entry that follows covers one T cell receptor (beta chain) sequence. Methods used by the authors: From reference gene primer amplification, estimates of nucleated cell counts were derived. Profiling relied on immunoSEQ multiplex PCR, and the TCRdb table lists in-frame clones only, not all of them. The DNA was the basis for D and trimming; V, J and clone size are from that table. Of approximately 150,000 clones detected, approximately 84% appear once; the ten largest clones hold 2% to 3%. This sample was taken from a study of blood T cell repertoires in COVID-19. Across the whole study: COVID-19 samples collected from the United States, Italy and Spain covered acute and convalescent phases. Nucleic acid was either cDNA or gDNA, and it came from T cells, B-cell-depleted T cells, or PBMCs.

This CDR3 spans 15 amino acids. The rearrangement links TRBV21-1 to TRBJ2-3; the DNA was not compared with TRBD1, the D call given in the table. TRBV21-1 is annotated as a pseudogene. This receptor was identified in a human donor with acute or convalescent COVID-19. The donor label of this sample is uncertain. Source material: peripheral blood. The CDR3 region has the DNA TGTGCCAGCAGCAAAGAACACAGGCCCCCAGATACGCAGTATTTT. This encodes CASSKEHRPPDTQYF.